This TCR beta chain was documented in a study of CD8+ T cells in alopecia areata. Treatment given: oral pan-JAK inhibitor, 5-10 mg twice daily. Concerning this clone itself: Its antigen is still unknown.

Investigators isolated RNA and reverse transcribed it into cDNA to act as the sequencing template. Using immunoSEQ multiplex PCR, the repertoire was profiled, and TCRdb retains in-frame clones only, with some absent. Of around 100,000 clones in the sample, 86% are singletons; the top ten hold around 10%. Notes on the study in general: Many expanded lesional clones persisted during tofacitinib (in both scalp and blood).

Trimming left V 3 bases short and J 0 bases short, with 11 bases between. Germline V lookup: CDR1 SEHNR, CDR2 FQNEAQ (reference sequence). The CDR3 is 16 amino acids. This receptor was obtained from a human donor with alopecia areata. This chain connects TRBV7-9 to TRBJ2-2; D gene uncertain. The sequencing used CD8+ T cells sorted from blood, collected around week 30, from a patient treated with tofacitinib. CDR3 DNA sequence: TGTGCCAGCAGCTTTTCTAGTGAGACGAACACCGGGGAGCTGTTTTTT. The encoded protein is CASSFSSETNTGELFF.